A single sample is the source of the 10 T cell receptor beta chains below, sequenced in a study of blood T cell repertoires in COVID-19 (dated by TCRdb to the early 2020s). Preparation of the library involved the immunoSEQ multiplex PCR assay. TCRdb obtained this table from immuneACCESS and retained in-frame rearrangements with V and J assigned. These tables miss some clones; where compared with another copy, unresolved V genes account for less than half of the shortfall, and the remainder is unexplained. This sample gives some 260,000 clones in total; 84% of them show up just once. Of the sample, around 3.9% falls within the top ten clones. The specimen was PBMCs or T cells enriched from blood (not recorded which). These receptors were obtained from a young man with acute COVID-19.

V gene TRBV7-2 combines with J gene TRBJ2-1, with D perhaps TRBD2 (5 bases). V lost 1 base and J lost 6, with 13 bases in between. The length of the CDR3 is 15 residues. The germline V gene has CDR1 SGHTA and CDR2 FQGNSA. The CDR3 nucleotides are TGTGCCAGCAGCTTAGTAGTTACTAGTGGCAATGAGCAGTTCTTC. Translating it yields CASSLVVTSGNEQFF.

The chain's CDR3 is CASSRTGTSGSVTQYF. CDR3 nucleotide sequence: TGTGCCAGCAGCAGAACCGGGACTAGCGGATCGGTTACGCAGTATTTT. The V gene is TRBV27, the J gene TRBJ2-3, with 11 bases identical to TRBD2. Germline assignment: CDR1 MNHEY and CDR2 SMNVEV (reference sequence). The CDR3 totals 16 residues. Germline trimming cut 6 bases from V and 8 bases from J; bases unmatched to any gene: 13.

The V gene is TRBV12-5, the J gene TRBJ2-2; TRBD2 is a possible D gene (6 bases). V lost 5 bases and J lost 3, with 25 bases in between. Germline V gene data show CDR1 as LGHNT and CDR2 as FRNRAP. The CDR3 has 19 amino acids. CDR3: CASGTFSLARRGYTGELFF. CDR3 in DNA: TGTGCTAGTGGTACATTCAGTTTGGCCCGTCGGGGGTACACCGGGGAGCTGTTTTTT.

The chain uses TRBV12-3 or TRBV12-4 and TRBJ1-2; D remains ambiguous. V lost 3 bases to trimming and J lost 4 bases, with 3 bases between them. The CDR3 is made up of 11 amino acids. The CDR3: CASSFIYGYTF. The DNA for the CDR3 is TGTGCCAGCAGTTTTATCTATGGCTACACCTTC.

On this clone: The sample contains more than one DNA sequence encoding this CDR3. The genes are TRBV9 and TRBJ1-1, with D maybe TRBD1 (6 bases). This CDR3 comprises 15 residues. Trimming removed 3 bases at V and 2 bases at J, with 14 bases between. Germline CDR1 SGDLS, CDR2 YYNGEE. The DNA of the CDR3 is TGTGCCAGCAGCGCCCTCCAGGGGTTAAACACTGAAGCTTTCTTT. Translation: CASSALQGLNTEAFF.

This chain uses TRBV12-5 with TRBJ1-6; D perhaps matches TRBD1 (5 bases). The CDR3 sequence is 16 residues long. The germline V and J ends were trimmed by 0 bases and 7 bases, with 13 bases remaining between them. Germline V lookup: CDR1 LGHNT, CDR2 FRNRAP. Here the CDR3 reads CASGLVGAGWNSPLHF. In DNA, the CDR3 is TGTGCTAGTGGTTTGGTTGGGGCAGGGTGGAATTCACCCCTCCACTTT. The entire variable domain, with the rest obtained from reference TRBV12-5 and TRBJ1-6, is as follows: DARVTQTPRHKVTEMGQEVTMRCQPILGHNTVFWYRQTMMQGLELLAYFRNRAPLDDSGMPKDRFSAEMPDATLATLKIQPSEPRDSAVYFCASGLVGAGWNSPLHFGNGTRLTVT.

This clone was detected only a few times. This sequence joins TRBV27 and TRBJ1-1; D is possibly TRBD1 (5 bases). The V end was cut by 3 bases, the J end by 2 bases, with 7 bases between. The CDR3 runs 13 residues. CDR1 and CDR2 from the germline V gene are MNHEY and SMNVEV (reference sequence). The CDR3 region is CASSLGGNTEAFF. As DNA, the CDR3 is TGTGCCAGCAGTTTGGGGGGTAACACTGAAGCTTTCTTT.

The chain uses TRBV5-8 and TRBJ2-1; D may be TRBD1 (6 bases). CDR3 size: 14 residues. With 3 bases removed from V and 6 bases from J, the gap between germline ends came to 13 bases. Germline V gene data show CDR1 as SGHTS and CDR2 as YDEGEE. CDR3 loop: CASSSDSSGNEQFF. The CDR3 DNA reads as TGTGCCAGCAGCTCGGACAGTTCCGGCAATGAGCAGTTCTTC. The whole variable domain, remainder taken from reference TRBV5-8 and TRBJ2-1, is EAGVTQSPTHLIKTRGQQATLRCSPISGHTSVYWYQQALGLGLQFLLWYDEGEERNRGNFPPRFSGRQFPNYSSELNVNALELEDSALYLCASSSDSSGNEQFFGPGTRLTVL.

CDR3 DNA sequence: TGTGCCAGCAGTTACTCGAGAGGGAAAGGAGAGACCCAGTACTTC. Its protein product is CASSYSRGKGETQYF. The chain joins TRBV6-2 or TRBV6-3 to TRBJ2-5; perhaps TRBD2 as D (5 bases). The V gene's germline CDR1 is MNHEY and CDR2 SVGEGT. This CDR3 contains 15 residues. V dropped 0 bases and J dropped 4 bases, with 12 bases sitting between them.

The rearrangement links TRBV4-3 to TRBJ1-6; 7 bases are a match to TRBD1. V lost 4 bases to trimming and J lost 7 bases; unmatched junction nucleotides: 4. The CDR3 length is 14 residues. Per the germline V gene, CDR1 is LGHNA and CDR2 is YSLEER. This chain's CDR3 is CASSLRQGNSPLHF. CDR3 nucleotide sequence: TGCGCCAGCAGCCTTAGACAGGGCAATTCACCCCTCCACTTT.